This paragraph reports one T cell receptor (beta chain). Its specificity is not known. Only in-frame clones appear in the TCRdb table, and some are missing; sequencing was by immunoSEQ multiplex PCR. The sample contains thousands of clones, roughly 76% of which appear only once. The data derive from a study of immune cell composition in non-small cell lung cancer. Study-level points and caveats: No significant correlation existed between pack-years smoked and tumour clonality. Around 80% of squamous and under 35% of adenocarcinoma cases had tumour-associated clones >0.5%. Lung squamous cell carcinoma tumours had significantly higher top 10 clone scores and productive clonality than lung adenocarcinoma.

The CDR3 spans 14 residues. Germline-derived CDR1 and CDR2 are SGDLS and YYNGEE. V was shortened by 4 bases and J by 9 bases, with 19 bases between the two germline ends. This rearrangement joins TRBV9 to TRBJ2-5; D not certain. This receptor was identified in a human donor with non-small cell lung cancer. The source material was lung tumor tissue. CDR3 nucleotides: TGTGCCAGCAGCCCACGGACGGAACTTGGGGCCCAGTACTTC. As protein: CASSPRTELGAQYF.